This TCR beta chain was retrieved from a study of Ad26.COV2.S vaccination and SARS-CoV-2 variants. The treatment: 15 to 20 received Ad26.COV2.S at low or high dose, single or two shots; five or six received placebo; per-sample allocation not given. Day 63 after the first vaccine or placebo injection was the time point for sampling. Participants' vaccine, an Ad26 vector, delivered Wuhan-strain SARS-CoV-2 spike. This CDR3 contains 16 residues. The V end lost 1 base, the J end lost 4 bases, and 16 bases lay between the germline ends. Germline CDR1 and CDR2: LNHDA and SQIVND (reference sequence). Sequenced by immunoSEQ multiplex PCR; TCRdb stores in-frame clones only, minus some. Of about 440,000 clones in the sample, around 88% were seen once.

This clonotype was obtained from a person between 18 and 65 years old who received the Ad26.COV2.S COVID-19 vaccine or a placebo. The chain links TRBV19 to TRBJ1-2; perhaps TRBD1 as D (6 bases). The specimen comprised peripheral blood, sampled in a trial of Ad26.COV2.S vaccine versus placebo. The CDR3 nucleotides are TGTGCCAGTAGTATAGGGATCCGACAGGCCTCCTATGGCTACACCTTC. This translates into CASSIGIRQASYGYTF.